A single sample is the source of the 18 T cell receptor beta chains below, sequenced in a study of blood T cells in healthy people across ages. With a J-beta primer mix and a sample-barcoded 5' primer, a second PCR ran about 7 to 11 cycles. One entry per CDR3 protein, called by TCRdb with MiXCR from the 5' RACE reads. Among approximately 810,000 distinct CDR3 sequences, under 35% were seen once, and the ten largest hold roughly 17%. The material sequenced was blood. The source of these receptors is a woman over 75 in good health.

V is TRBV28 and J is TRBJ1-5; 9 bases map to TRBD1. Germline V CDR1 and CDR2: MDHEN, SYDVKM. The CDR3 has 14 residues. The junction had 4 bases not matched to a gene; V was cut back by 5 bases and J by 5 bases. CDR3 nucleotides: TGTGCCAGCAGTCGGGACAGGGAGGATCAGCCCCAGCATTTT. Translation: CASSRDREDQPQHF.

This clonotype has a handful of counts. The V gene is TRBV20-1, the J gene TRBJ1-1; D is unresolved. Germline V gene sequence: CDR1 DFQATT, CDR2 SNEGSKA (reference sequence). V was trimmed by 7 bases and J by 3 bases, leaving 9 bases between them. The CDR3 is 11 residues long. The CDR3 DNA reads TGCAGTGTACCGGCGGACACTGAAGCTTTCTTT. Translated: CSVPADTEAFF.

Details on this clonotype: A much more abundant neighbour one base away suggests this may be a read error. The DNA for the CDR3 is TGTGCCACCAGGGAATCGGGGACAGCTTATGGCTACACCTTC. The encoded protein is CATRESGTAYGYTF. V is TRBV24-1 and J is TRBJ1-2, with TRBD1 matching 7 bases. V was clipped by 7 bases and J by 5 bases; unmatched bases: 9. From germline, CDR1 is KGHDR and CDR2 SFDVKD. The CDR3 spans 14 residues.

V usage is TRBV20-1 and J usage is TRBJ1-2; D gene ambiguous. V lost 3 bases to trimming and J lost 2 bases, with 10 bases between them. The V gene's germline CDR1 is DFQATT and CDR2 SNEGSKA (reference sequence). The CDR3 has 13 residues. CDR3 loop: CSASISKNYGYTF. CDR3 bases: TGCAGTGCTAGTATTAGCAAGAACTATGGCTACACCTTC.

The chain employs TRBV20-1 and TRBJ1-2, with 9 bases identical to TRBD1. Looked up from germline, CDR1 is DFQATT and CDR2 is SNEGSKA (reference sequence). J gave up 4 bases and V 5 bases, and 2 bases lay outside the gene matches. This CDR3 has 12 amino acids. The CDR3 region is CSAGQGTYGYTF. In nucleotides, the CDR3 is TGCAGTGCTGGACAGGGGACCTATGGCTACACCTTC.

As for this clonotype: This could be a read error, since a much larger clone is one nucleotide away. V gene TRBV6-1 combines with J gene TRBJ2-7; D unclear. CDR1 and CDR2 from the germline V gene are MNHNS and SASEGT. V was shortened by 8 bases and J by 1 base, with 12 bases between the two germline ends. This CDR3 contains 13 residues. CDR3 residues: CASGVDISYEQYF. Written as DNA, the CDR3 is TGTGCCAGCGGCGTAGACATATCCTACGAGCAGTACTTC.

DNA for the CDR3: TGTGCCAGCAGCTTACGTACTACAGGTACCGCTAAAGCTTTCTTT. This gives the protein CASSLRTTGTAKAFF. The chain combines TRBV11-1 with TRBJ1-1, with a tentative D call TRBD1 (5 bases). CDR1 and CDR2 (germline): SGHAT, FQDESV (reference sequence). The V and J ends lost 2 bases and 9 bases respectively, with 19 bases between them. The CDR3 has 15 amino acids.

This clonotype has more than one count but fewer than ten. Mismatch with germline at one junction end may stem from a read error. The chain employs TRBV3-1 and TRBJ2-3, with a tentative D call TRBD1 (6 bases). Looked up from germline, CDR1 is LGHDT and CDR2 is YNNKEL (reference sequence). The CDR3 runs 15 residues. DNA of the CDR3: TGTGCCAGCAGCCGGGCAGGGGTCAGCACAAATACGCAGTATTTT. Amino acid sequence: CASSRAGVSTNTQYF.

This clonotype was counted between two and nine times. The chain links TRBV27 to TRBJ1-6; D uncertain. This CDR3 has 12 residues. With 7 bases removed from V and 14 bases from J, the gap between germline ends came to 15 bases. CDR1 and CDR2 (germline): MNHEY, SMNVEV (reference sequence). The CDR3 here is CASTSPARTLHF. The CDR3 DNA reads as TGTGCCAGCACCTCCCCAGCCCGGACCCTCCACTTT.

In this sample, this clonotype turned up a few times. This chain connects TRBV7-2 to TRBJ1-4; TRBD1 aligns across 10 bases. The CDR3 contains 15 residues. Germline lookup yields CDR1 SGHTA and CDR2 FQGNSA. V gave up 4 bases and J gave up 10 bases; unmatched junction bases: 9. CDR3 in amino acids: CASSSPGQGYRKLFF. CDR3 DNA sequence: TGTGCCAGCAGCTCGCCGGGACAGGGGTACCGAAAACTGTTTTTT.

This clonotype was seen only a few times. V and J are TRBV6-4 and TRBJ1-1; a weak D match, TRBD1 (5 bases). The CDR3 extends over 13 amino acids. CDR1 and CDR2 (germline): MRHNA, SNTAGT. V lost 4 bases and J lost 11, with 17 bases in between. CDR3 residues: CASSGSMAGEAFF. DNA of the CDR3: TGTGCCAGCAGTGGGTCTATGGCGGGGGAGGCTTTCTTT.

This clonotype was seen repeatedly, ten times or more. This sequence joins TRBV11-2 and TRBJ1-2, with no clear D. Germline values: CDR1 SGHAT, CDR2 FQNNGV. CDR3 length equals 13 residues. The V end was cut by 5 bases, the J end by 6 bases, with 13 bases between. CDR3 loop: CASSITQVHGYTF. CDR3 DNA: TGTGCCAGCAGCATTACCCAGGTTCATGGCTACACCTTC.

Turning to this clonotype: Germline is not matched at one junction end, which may reflect a read error. This chain connects TRBV18 to TRBJ1-2; D may be TRBD1 (6 bases). CDR3 length equals 13 residues. Germline CDR1 is KGHSH and CDR2 is LQKENI. The CDR3 nucleotides read TGTGCCAGCTCACCAACACAGGGCTATGACTACACCTTC. It is translated as CASSPTQGYDYTF. Variable domain in full (rest from reference TRBV18 and TRBJ1-2): NAGVMQNPRHLVRRRGQEARLRCSPMKGHSHVYWYRQLPEEGLKFMVYLQKENIIDESGMPKERFSAEFPKEGPSILRIQQVVRGDSAAYFCASSPTQGYDYTFGSGTRLTVV.

The gene calls are TRBV6-2 or TRBV6-3 and TRBJ1-1; D is uncertain. This CDR3 is built from 15 residues. Trimming removed 5 bases at V and 1 base at J, with 14 bases between. Germline CDR1 and CDR2: MNHEY and SVGEGT. The DNA of the CDR3 is TGTGCCAGCAGTGCCCGTCGGGGAGGGAACACTGAAGCTTTCTTT. This translates into CASSARRGGNTEAFF.

The chain links TRBV6-2 or TRBV6-3 to TRBJ2-7, with TRBD2 matching over 8 bases. Germline V gene lookup returns CDR1 MNHEY and CDR2 SVGEGT. V dropped 7 bases and J dropped 7; count of bases not matched to a gene: 12. The CDR3 spans 14 residues. CDR3: CASKRREGYDEQYF. CDR3 coding DNA: TGTGCCAGCAAACGTCGGGAGGGATACGATGAGCAGTACTTC.

This clonotype was found many times. The rearrangement uses TRBV21-1 and TRBJ2-7; the listed D gene, TRBD2, was not tested against the DNA. TRBV21-1 counts as a pseudogene. This CDR3 is 17 amino acids long. CDR3 coding DNA: TGTGCCAGCAGCAAAAGGACTAGCGGGGGGACCCACTACGAGCAGTACTTC. As protein: CASSKRTSGGTHYEQYF.

Many counts were recorded for this clonotype. This CDR3 is CASSRLGIVDTQYF. CDR3 DNA: TGCGCCAGCAGCCGCCTAGGGATAGTAGATACGCAGTATTTT. The rearrangement links TRBV4-1 to TRBJ2-3; D is unclear. This CDR3 contains 14 residues. The germline CDR1 and CDR2 sequences are MGHRA and YSYEKL. Between the trimmed V and J ends, which lost 4 bases and 5 bases, there was a span of 13 bases.

This sequence joins TRBV9 and TRBJ1-1; a possible D gene is TRBD1 (5 bases). The CDR3 spans 15 residues. The germline CDR1 and CDR2 sequences are SGDLS and YYNGEE. The V end was cut by 0 bases, the J end by 0 bases, with 9 bases between. The CDR3 region is CASSVDGTVNTEAFF. The CDR3 nucleotides read TGTGCCAGCAGCGTAGATGGGACGGTGAACACTGAAGCTTTCTTT.